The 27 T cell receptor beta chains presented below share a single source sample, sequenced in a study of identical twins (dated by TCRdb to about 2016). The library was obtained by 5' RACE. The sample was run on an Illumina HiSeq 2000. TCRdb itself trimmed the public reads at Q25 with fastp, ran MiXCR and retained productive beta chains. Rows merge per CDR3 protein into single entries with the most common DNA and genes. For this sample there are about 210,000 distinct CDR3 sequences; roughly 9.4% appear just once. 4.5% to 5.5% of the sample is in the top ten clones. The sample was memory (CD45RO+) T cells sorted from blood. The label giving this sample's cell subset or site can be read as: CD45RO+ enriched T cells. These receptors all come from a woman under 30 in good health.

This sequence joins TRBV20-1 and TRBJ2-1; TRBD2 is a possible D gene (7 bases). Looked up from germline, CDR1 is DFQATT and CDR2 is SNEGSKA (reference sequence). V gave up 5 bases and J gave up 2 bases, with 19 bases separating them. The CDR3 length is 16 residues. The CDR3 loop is CSARQSGGATYNEQFF. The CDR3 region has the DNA TGCAGTGCTCGACAATCGGGGGGCGCTACCTACAATGAGCAGTTCTTC.

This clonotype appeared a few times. The CDR3 sequence: CSAQQGGTYNEQFF. The CDR3 DNA is TGCAGTGCCCAACAGGGGGGAACCTACAATGAGCAGTTCTTC. The genes are TRBV20-1 and TRBJ2-1; the match to TRBD1 covers 8 bases. CDR3 size: 14 residues. J lost 2 bases, V lost 6 bases, and 6 bases had no gene match. Germline V gene lookup returns CDR1 DFQATT and CDR2 SNEGSKA (reference sequence).

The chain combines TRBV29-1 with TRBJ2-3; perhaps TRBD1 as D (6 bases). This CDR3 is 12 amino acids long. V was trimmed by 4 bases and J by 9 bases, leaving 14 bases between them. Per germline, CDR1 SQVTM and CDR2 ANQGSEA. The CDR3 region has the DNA TGCAGCGTTGGGGGGACCGGGACAACGCAGTATTTT. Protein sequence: CSVGGTGTTQYF.

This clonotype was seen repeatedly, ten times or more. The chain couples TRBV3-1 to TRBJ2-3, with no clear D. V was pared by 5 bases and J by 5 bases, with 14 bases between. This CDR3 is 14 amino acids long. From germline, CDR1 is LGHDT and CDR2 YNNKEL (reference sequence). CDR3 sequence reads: CASSSRSTGDTQYF. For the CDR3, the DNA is TGTGCCAGCAGCTCCCGCTCGACTGGAGATACGCAGTATTTT.

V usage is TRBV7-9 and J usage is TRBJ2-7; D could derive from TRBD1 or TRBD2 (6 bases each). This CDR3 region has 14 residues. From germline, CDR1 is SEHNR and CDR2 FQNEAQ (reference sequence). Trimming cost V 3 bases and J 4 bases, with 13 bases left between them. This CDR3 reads CASSFGGYVYEQYF. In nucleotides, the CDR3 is TGTGCCAGCAGCTTCGGGGGCTACGTTTACGAGCAGTACTTC.

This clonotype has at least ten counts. The CDR3 reads CASSLGQVNEQYF. The CDR3 nucleotides are TGTGCCAGCAGCTTGGGACAGGTAAACGAGCAGTACTTC. V and J are TRBV3-1 and TRBJ2-7, with TRBD1 matching over 8 bases. The CDR3 is made up of 13 amino acids. V was pared by 5 bases and J by 5 bases, with 5 bases of the junction left unmatched. Germline V gives CDR1 LGHDT, CDR2 YNNKEL (reference sequence).

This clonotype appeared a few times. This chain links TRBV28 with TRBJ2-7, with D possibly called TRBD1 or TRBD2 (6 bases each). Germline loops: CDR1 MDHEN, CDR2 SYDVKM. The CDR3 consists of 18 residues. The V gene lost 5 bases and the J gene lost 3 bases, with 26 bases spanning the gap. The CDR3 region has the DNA TGTGCCAGCAGTGCAACCCTTCTCCAGGGGAGGTCCCTCTACGAGCAGTACTTC. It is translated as CASSATLLQGRSLYEQYF.

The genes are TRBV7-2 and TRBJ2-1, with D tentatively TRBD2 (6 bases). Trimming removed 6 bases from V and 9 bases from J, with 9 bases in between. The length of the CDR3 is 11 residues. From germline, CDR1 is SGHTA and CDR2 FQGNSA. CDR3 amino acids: CASSVAVEQFF. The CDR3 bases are TGTGCCAGCAGTGTAGCGGTTGAGCAGTTCTTC.

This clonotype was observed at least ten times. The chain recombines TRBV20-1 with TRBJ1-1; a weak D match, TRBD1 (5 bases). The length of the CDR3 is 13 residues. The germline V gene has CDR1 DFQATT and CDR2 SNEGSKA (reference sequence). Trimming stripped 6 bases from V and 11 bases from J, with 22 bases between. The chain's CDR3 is CSAPGRPRGYAFF. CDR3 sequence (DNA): TGCAGTGCCCCTGGGCGCCCCCGGGGGTATGCTTTCTTT.

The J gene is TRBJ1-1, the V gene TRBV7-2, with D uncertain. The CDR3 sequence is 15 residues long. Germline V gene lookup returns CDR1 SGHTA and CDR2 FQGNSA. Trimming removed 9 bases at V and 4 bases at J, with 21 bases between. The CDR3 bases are TGTGCCAGTAAGAGGGCTCCCCTGTTGAGCACTGAAGCTTTCTTT. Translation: CASKRAPLLSTEAFF. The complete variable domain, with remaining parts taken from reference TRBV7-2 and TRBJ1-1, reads GAGVSQSPSNKVTEKGKDVELRCDPISGHTALYWYRQSLGQGLEFLIYFQGNSAPDKSGLPSDRFSAERTGGSVSTLTIQRTQQEDSAVYLCASKRAPLLSTEAFFGQGTRLTVV.

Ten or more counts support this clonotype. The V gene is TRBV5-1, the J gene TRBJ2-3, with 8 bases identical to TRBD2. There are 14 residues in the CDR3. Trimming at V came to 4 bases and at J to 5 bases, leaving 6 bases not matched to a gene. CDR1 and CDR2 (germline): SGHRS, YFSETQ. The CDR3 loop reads CASSPRGAGDTQYF. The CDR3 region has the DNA TGCGCCAGCAGCCCGCGGGGGGCAGGAGATACGCAGTATTTT.

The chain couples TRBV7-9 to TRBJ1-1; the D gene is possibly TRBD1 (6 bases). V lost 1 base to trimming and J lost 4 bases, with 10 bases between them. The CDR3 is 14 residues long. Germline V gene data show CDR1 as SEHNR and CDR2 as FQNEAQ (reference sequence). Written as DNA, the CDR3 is TGTGCCAGCAGCTTAGTGGACAGTATCACTGAAGCTTTCTTT. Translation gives CASSLVDSITEAFF.

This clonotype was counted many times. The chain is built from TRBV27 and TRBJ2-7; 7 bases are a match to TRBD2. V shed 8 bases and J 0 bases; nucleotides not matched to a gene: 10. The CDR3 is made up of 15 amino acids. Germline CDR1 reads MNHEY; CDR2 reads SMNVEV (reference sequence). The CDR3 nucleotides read TGTGCCAGCTCCCCGTGGGGGGGTGGCTCCTACGAGCAGTACTTC. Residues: CASSPWGGGSYEQYF.

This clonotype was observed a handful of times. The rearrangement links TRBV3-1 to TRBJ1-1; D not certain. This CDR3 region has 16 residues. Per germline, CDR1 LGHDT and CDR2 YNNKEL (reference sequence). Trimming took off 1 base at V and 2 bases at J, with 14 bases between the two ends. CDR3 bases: TGTGCCAGCAGCCAAGTTGCCGGGGTGGGAAACACTGAAGCTTTCTTT. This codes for CASSQVAGVGNTEAFF.

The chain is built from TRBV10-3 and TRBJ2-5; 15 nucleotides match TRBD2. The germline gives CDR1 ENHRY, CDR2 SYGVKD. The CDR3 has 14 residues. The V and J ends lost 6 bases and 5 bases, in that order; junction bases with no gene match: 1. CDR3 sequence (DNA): TGTGCCATCAGCGGGACTAGCGGGAGGGAGACCCAGTACTTC. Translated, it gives CAISGTSGRETQYF.

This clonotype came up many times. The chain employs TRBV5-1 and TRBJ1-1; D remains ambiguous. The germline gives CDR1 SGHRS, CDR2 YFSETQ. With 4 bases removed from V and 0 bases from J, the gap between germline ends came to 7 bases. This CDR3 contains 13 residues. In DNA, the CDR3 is TGCGCCAGCAGCGGCCCGATGAACACTGAAGCTTTCTTT. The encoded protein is CASSGPMNTEAFF.

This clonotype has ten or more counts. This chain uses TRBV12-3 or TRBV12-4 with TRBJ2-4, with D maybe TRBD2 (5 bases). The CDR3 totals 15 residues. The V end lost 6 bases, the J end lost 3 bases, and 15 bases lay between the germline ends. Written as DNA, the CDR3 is TGTGCCAGCAGCCCGAATACAAGCGGCAAAAACATTCAGTACTTC. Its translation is CASSPNTSGKNIQYF.

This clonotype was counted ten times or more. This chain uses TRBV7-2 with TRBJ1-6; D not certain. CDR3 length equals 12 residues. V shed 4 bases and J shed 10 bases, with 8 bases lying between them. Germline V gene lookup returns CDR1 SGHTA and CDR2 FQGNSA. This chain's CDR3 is CASSWTTSPLHF. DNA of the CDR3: TGTGCCAGCAGCTGGACGACATCACCCCTCCACTTT.

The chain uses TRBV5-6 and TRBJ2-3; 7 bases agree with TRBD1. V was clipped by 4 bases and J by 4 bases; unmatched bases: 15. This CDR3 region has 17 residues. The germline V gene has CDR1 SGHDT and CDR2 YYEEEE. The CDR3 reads CASSDPGTVARADTQYF. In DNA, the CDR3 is TGTGCCAGCAGCGATCCCGGGACAGTCGCTCGGGCAGATACGCAGTATTTT. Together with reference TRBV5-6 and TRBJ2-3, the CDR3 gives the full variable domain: DAGVTQSPTHLIKTRGQQVTLRCSPKSGHDTVSWYQQALGQGPQFIFQYYEEEERQRGNFPDRFSGHQFPNYSSELNVNALLLGDSALYLCASSDPGTVARADTQYFGPGTRLTVL.

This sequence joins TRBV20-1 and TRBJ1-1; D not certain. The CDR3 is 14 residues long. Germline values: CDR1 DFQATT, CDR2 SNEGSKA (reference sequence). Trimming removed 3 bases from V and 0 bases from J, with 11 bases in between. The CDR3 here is CSASSGIMNTEAFF. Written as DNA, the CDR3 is TGCAGTGCTAGTTCCGGGATCATGAACACTGAAGCTTTCTTT.

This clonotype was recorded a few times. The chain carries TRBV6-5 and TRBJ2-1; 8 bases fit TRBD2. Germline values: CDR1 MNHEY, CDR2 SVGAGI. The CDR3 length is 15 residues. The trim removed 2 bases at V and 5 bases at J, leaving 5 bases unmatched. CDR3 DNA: TGTGCCAGCAGTTACCGGCGGGGGGCCAACAATGAGCAGTTCTTC. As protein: CASSYRRGANNEQFF.

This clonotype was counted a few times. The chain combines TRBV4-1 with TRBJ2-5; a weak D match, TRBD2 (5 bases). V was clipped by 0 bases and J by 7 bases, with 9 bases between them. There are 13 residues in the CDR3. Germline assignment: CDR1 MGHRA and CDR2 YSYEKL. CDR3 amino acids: CASSQDAGATQYF. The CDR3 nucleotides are TGCGCCAGCAGCCAAGACGCGGGCGCGACCCAGTACTTC.

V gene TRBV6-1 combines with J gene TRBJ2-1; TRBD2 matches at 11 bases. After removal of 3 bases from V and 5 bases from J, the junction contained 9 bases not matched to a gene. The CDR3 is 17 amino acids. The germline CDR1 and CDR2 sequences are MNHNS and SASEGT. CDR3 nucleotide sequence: TGTGCCAGCAGTGATACTTTAGCGGGGGGGAAGCACAATGAGCAGTTCTTC. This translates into CASSDTLAGGKHNEQFF.

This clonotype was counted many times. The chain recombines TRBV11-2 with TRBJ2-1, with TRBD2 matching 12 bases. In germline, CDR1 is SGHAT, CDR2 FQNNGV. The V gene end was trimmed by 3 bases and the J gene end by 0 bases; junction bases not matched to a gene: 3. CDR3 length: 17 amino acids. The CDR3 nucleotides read TGTGCCAGCAGCTTGACTAGCGGGGGAGTCTCCTACAATGAGCAGTTCTTC. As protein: CASSLTSGGVSYNEQFF.

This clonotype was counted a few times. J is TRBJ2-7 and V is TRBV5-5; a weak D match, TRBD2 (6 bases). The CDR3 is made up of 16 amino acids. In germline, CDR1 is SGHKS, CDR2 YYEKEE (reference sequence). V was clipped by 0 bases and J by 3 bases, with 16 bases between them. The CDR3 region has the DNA TGTGCCAGCAGCTTGGCCGGTTTGGACTATTTCTACGAGCAGTACTTC. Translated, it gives CASSLAGLDYFYEQYF.

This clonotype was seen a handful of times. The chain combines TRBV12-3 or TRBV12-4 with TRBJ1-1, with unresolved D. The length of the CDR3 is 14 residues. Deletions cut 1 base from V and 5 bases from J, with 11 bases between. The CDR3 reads CASSLGLLRTEAFF. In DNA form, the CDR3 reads TGTGCCAGCAGTTTAGGCCTTTTGAGGACTGAAGCTTTCTTT.

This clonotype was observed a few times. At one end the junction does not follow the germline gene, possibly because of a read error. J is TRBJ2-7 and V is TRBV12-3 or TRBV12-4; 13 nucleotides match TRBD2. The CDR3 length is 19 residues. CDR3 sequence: CACSPRSGLAGVIFYEQYF. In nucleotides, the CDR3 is TGTGCCTGCAGCCCGAGGAGCGGACTAGCGGGAGTGATTTTCTACGAGCAGTACTTC.